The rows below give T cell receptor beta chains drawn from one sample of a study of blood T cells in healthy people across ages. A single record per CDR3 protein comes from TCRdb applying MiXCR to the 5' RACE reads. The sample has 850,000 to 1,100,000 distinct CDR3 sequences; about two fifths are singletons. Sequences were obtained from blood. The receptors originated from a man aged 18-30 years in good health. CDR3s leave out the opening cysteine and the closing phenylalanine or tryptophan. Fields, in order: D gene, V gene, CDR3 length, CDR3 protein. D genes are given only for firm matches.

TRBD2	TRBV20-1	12	SANLAGNYNEQY
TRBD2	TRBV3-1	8	AAGDYEQY
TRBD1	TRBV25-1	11	ASSDRGVNEQF
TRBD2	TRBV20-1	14	SARDSSGDATHTQY
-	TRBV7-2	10	ASSFRTTGYT
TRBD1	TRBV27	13	ASRADRVAYNEQY
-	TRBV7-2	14	ASSSTQTGFNQPQH
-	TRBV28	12	ASSVNRQPYEQY
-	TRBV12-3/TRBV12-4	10	ASRRIPGEQF
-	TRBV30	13	AWSVNTHSNQPQH
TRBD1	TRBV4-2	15	ASSQVGPTGSQETQY
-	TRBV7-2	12	ASSPNRGGNEQF
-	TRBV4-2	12	ASSVGHANQPQH
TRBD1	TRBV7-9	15	ASSSRYKTGGSYEQY
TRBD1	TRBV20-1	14	SALGQDLYSNQPQH
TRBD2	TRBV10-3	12	AISEGTSRNEQF
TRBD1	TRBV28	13	ASSTDRGVRSPLH
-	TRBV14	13	ASSQEEGLGYEQY
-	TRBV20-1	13	SARDLTAQNTEAF
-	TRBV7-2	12	ASSATRNTDTQY